The 2 T cell receptor beta chains in this list originate from one sample, sequenced in a study of blood T cell repertoires in COVID-19. Repertoires were generated with immunoSEQ multiplex PCR, while TCRdb's copy carries only in-frame clones and drops some. The sample lists 140,000 to 150,000 clones, around 83% occurring once. The sequenced sample was peripheral blood. Receptors originate from a human donor with acute or convalescent COVID-19. The donor label of this sample is uncertain.

The chain has TRBV19 and TRBJ1-5; TRBD1 agrees at 9 bases. This CDR3 comprises 15 residues. Germline CDR1 reads LNHDA; CDR2 reads SQIVND (reference sequence). J was trimmed by 6 bases and V by 6 bases; bases with no gene match: 9. This CDR3 reads CASRDRGGLSQPQHF. Here the CDR3 DNA reads TGTGCCAGTAGGGACAGGGGAGGGTTAAGTCAGCCCCAGCATTTT.

The chain carries TRBV12-3 or TRBV12-4 and TRBJ1-1, with 11 bases aligning to TRBD1. Losses at the gene ends were 5 bases for V and 10 bases for J; bases not matched to a gene: 6. The CDR3 totals 13 residues. The CDR3 loop reads CASSIRDRGVAFF. For the CDR3, the DNA is TGTGCCAGCAGTATCCGGGACAGGGGGGTAGCTTTCTTT.